This T cell receptor beta chain was captured by sequencing in a study of cytomegalovirus exposure and HLA in healthy donors (TCRdb year 2017). Study-level background: An earlier analysis of several hundred of the donors reported 250 to 300 Gb of sequence data and 90 million to 120 million unique TCR beta sequences obtained from around 180 million T cells. An early release that covered around 590 HLA-typed donors contained approximately 300 gigabases of sequencing data and some 87 million unique TCR sequences. Of the roughly 390 genotyped donors, roughly 76% were placed in the genetic ancestry cluster associated with self-reported Caucasian donors. The study aimed to test whether signatures of past pathogen exposure could be identified by cataloging public T cell receptors. The study used immunosequencing to profile the T cell repertoires of under 700 subjects and linked those repertoires to cytomegalovirus serostatus. Along with the roughly 670-subject first cohort, a separate validation cohort of more than 90 different subjects was used. To predict cytomegalovirus infection status, the study brought together high-throughput TCR immunosequencing, statistical association of individual TCRs with disease status, and machine learning. A later analysis re-examined previously published TCR beta repertoires from just over 650 donors and added high-resolution HLA genotyping to investigate patterns of TCR occurrence. In the later analysis, no new phenotypic data were used to find candidate immune exposures; instead, reliance was placed on TCR beta sequences and their occurrence across donors. An earlier analysis of around 640 of the donors used high-throughput TCR beta sequencing to judge whether each TCR beta V gene segment behaved as functional or pseudogenic. Donor age, sex, ethnicity and CMV serostatus were collected together with the repertoire data. In a later genetic analysis, genome-wide SNP genotypes for about three fifths of the roughly 670 donors were used, and that subset was treated as a discovery cohort. All discovery cohort repertoires had been generated on a single sequencing platform. HLA typing covered class I and class II loci at four-digit resolution. The number of typed donors differed by locus: roughly 620-640 for A, B, C, DRB1 and DQB1; some 500 for DQA1; approximately 610 for DPA1; and around 470 for DPB1. A handful of DR-DQ haplotypes were handled as single units for association and clustering because linkage in the cohort was strong. On average, approximately 250,000 unique TCR beta nucleotide sequences were sequenced per donor among 350 to 400 genotyped donors of the cohort, with approximately 18% of those sequences being non-productive.

Libraries were built with the immunoSEQ multiplex PCR assay. For the multiplex PCR, a mixture combining 60 forward primers for TCR Vbeta segments and 13 reverse primers for TCR Jbeta segments was used. Amplification of the CDR3 region of rearranged TCR beta genes was performed with a multiplex PCR assay on genomic DNA. On the Illumina HiSeq System, the amplified TCR beta libraries were sequenced as 87-base-pair reads. In the source study's methods: A later analysis tallied 75 million to 95 million unique TCR beta chains across the 666 repertoires, and approximately 9.9 million of those chains were shared by two or more donors. To remove PCR and sequencing errors, raw reads were error-corrected and collapsed into unique sequences using a nearest-neighbor algorithm that merged closely related sequences. V, D and J gene segments were assigned by aligning CDR3 sequences to IMGT reference sequences. For a sequence to be retained, a match of at least six nucleotides was required to both a V gene segment and a J gene segment. Rearrangements were classified as productive when the CDR3 lacked stop codons and remained in frame with V and J, and all other rearrangements were classified as non-productive. CDR3 was defined according to IMGT convention as the region running from the second conserved V-encoded cysteine to the conserved J-encoded phenylalanine. In an earlier analysis of 550 to 650 of the donors, sequences lacking an unambiguous match to a single V gene segment were excluded. An earlier analysis of a few hundred of the donors called V segments functional above 56.7% productive rearrangements and segregating when the between-donor standard deviation exceeded 5%. A statistical classification framework was built to diagnose cytomegalovirus status from the catalog of TCR beta chain sequences. V and J gene assignment, in a later analysis, came from comparing TCR nucleotide sequences with IMGT/GENE-DB human TR gene sequences. A later analysis assigned CDR3 sequences and most-parsimonious VDJ recombination scenarios with the TCRdist pipeline. In a later analysis, each TCR beta chain was defined by its CDR3 amino acid sequence together with its V-gene family, and reads lacking a unique V-gene family were excluded. A later analysis removed nearly 600 highly shared, low-generation-probability nucleotide sequences to deal with suspected cross-contamination and a sequencing artifact. A later analysis calculated a clonal expansion index for each public chain from normalized within-repertoire ranks of inferred template counts. Generation probabilities in a later analysis came from a VDJ recombination model fitted to out-of-frame rearrangements, and those results were checked against IGoR. A later analysis scored TCR-TCR, TCR-HLA and TCR-CMV co-occurrence with hypergeometric tests, applying a repertoire-size bias correction to TCR pairs. In a later analysis, false discovery rates were estimated by permuting HLA or CMV assignments 20 times. A later analysis grouped co-occurring TCRs with DBSCAN, adding TCRdist sequence similarity when clustering within HLA-allele-positive subsets. For co-occurrence clustering, repertoires with fewer than 30,000 or more than 120,000 public chains were excluded, along with roughly 5 repertoires with anomalous nucleotide sharing. In TCRdb, the immuneACCESS table is reduced to in-frame sequences with V and J assigned. These tables do not hold every clone; where another copy was compared, an unresolved V gene accounts for under half, and the others remain unexplained. V and J calls plus clone size are reproduced from that table; the DNA served to infer D and trimming. In all, the sample holds under 250,000 clones, and 70% to 85% of those were seen once. 1.7% of the sample lies in the top ten.

The cohort comprised some 700 healthy bone marrow donors. Cohort members were all nominally healthy when sampled, although unrecorded immune exposures were likely present. The donor was CMV seronegative and was included in the group of approximately 350 seronegative cohort members. A peripheral blood sample was collected from each donor, and TCR beta sequencing was performed on peripheral blood mononuclear cells. The Qiagen DNeasy Blood Extraction Kit was used to extract genomic DNA from the blood cell samples. Broader findings and caveats from the paper: A later analysis found that HLA-associated TCR beta chains were more clonally expanded and had lower generation probabilities than equally common non-associated chains. Because the 87-base-pair reads could not distinguish some IMGT-functional V segments, including TRBV6-2 and TRBV6-3, those segments were excluded. The earlier analysis of nearly 600 of the donors excluded roughly 16 rarely observed V segments, including chromosome 9 orphons, because counts were too low. Across donors, most TCR sequences were observed very rarely, whereas some public TCRs were present in many individuals. When HLA alleles, especially DR and DQ, strongly co-occurred, TCR associations were difficult to assign to individual alleles. In an earlier analysis of 500 to 650 of the donors, most TCR beta V segments appeared in productive rearrangements about 87% or about 30% of the time, broadly matching IMGT annotations. Three of the identified cytomegalovirus-associated TCR beta chains were confirmed in vitro to be specific for cytomegalovirus antigens. The authors suggested that the approach could potentially be generalized to other disease states and immunological phenotypes. A further reported finding was that TCR beta sequences accurately predicted the HLA-A and HLA-B alleles for most subjects in the first cohort. A group of highly shared sequence variants was considered likely to be a technical artifact of the sequencing pipeline. In the study, about 150 TCR beta chains were listed as associated with cytomegalovirus. The classifier was reported to diagnose cytomegalovirus status with high specificity and sensitivity in both the original and validation cohorts. A later analysis found that most CMV-associated TCR beta chains appeared HLA-restricted, with HLA associations seemingly driven largely by CMV exposure. According to a later analysis, TCR association rates differed among HLA loci, with DRB1 alleles showing the most associated TCRs and HLA-C alleles showing the fewest. HLA typing was unavailable for some donors at each locus, so association tests used only the typed subset. Linkage disequilibrium might explain the correlated functional status among segregating V segments, but an unknown experimental factor could not be excluded. A later genetic analysis reported fewer N-insertions in productive TCRs among donors in an Asian-associated ancestry cluster than the roughly 620-donor mean. An association between a missense DCLRE1C variant and V-gene and J-gene trimming of TCR beta chains was found in a later genetic analysis and replicated in an independent cohort. In a later analysis, more than 15,000 TCR beta sequences were associated with specific HLA alleles at a false discovery rate of 0.05. CMV serostatus was the only immune exposure information available for the cohort. Presence/absence analyses assumed roughly uniform sequencing depth across donors, an assumption that may not hold. In this cohort, only TCR beta chains were sequenced, and detectable features were limited by the absence of alpha or paired-chain data. A later analysis reported that several top co-occurrence clusters appeared linked to parvovirus B19, influenza, CMV and Epstein-Barr virus.

Notes on this clone: The target of this receptor is not known. No much larger clonotype is one base removed from it; base qualities were not supplied.

Via the germline V gene, CDR1 is MGHRA and CDR2 YSYEKL. The CDR3 holds 17 amino acids from the cysteine to the phenylalanine. The read is trimmed to its CDR3 DNA, 51 bases read in frame from base 1. Trimmed from V: 0 bases; trimmed from J: 5 bases; junction bases lacking a gene match: 9. Sequenced sample: PBMCs. The chain links TRBV4-1 with TRBJ2-7, and TRBD1 aligns with 11 junction nucleotides. The clonotype comes from a man in his forties or fifties in good health and CMV-seronegative. The DNA sequence follows: TGCGCCAGCAGCCAAGATAGGCGGGACAGGGGGATCAACGAGCAGTACTTC. Translated, this gives CASSQDRRDRGINEQYF.